A selection of T cell receptor beta chains follows, all from one sample in a study of blood T cell repertoires in COVID-19. The protocol was immunoSEQ multiplex PCR, while the TCRdb copy is restricted to in-frame clones and leaves out a portion. The sample consists of roughly 160,000 clones, approximately 79% of them appearing once. Sequenced input: PBMCs or T cells enriched from blood (not recorded which). These receptors originate from a woman in her 70s in a cohort exposed to, infected with or recovered from COVID-19 (not recorded which). Each CDR3 is given with its conserved first and last residue. The order of the fields is D gene, V gene, J gene, clone size, CDR3 DNA, CDR3 protein. A D gene is named only where the DNA matches it firmly. Clone sizes are given selectively: once, few, many, or a class where the clone is expanded.

d_gene: .; v_gene: TRBV28; j_gene: TRBJ1-2; abundance: .; CDR3nt: TGTGCCAGCAGTAGCCCTCCCGTCGGCTACACCTTC; CDR3aa: CASSSPPVGYTF
d_gene: .; v_gene: TRBV11-3; j_gene: TRBJ2-1; abundance: few; CDR3nt: TGTGCCAGCAGCTTCGGCGGGGCAGGTGGGGACAATGAGCAGTTCTTC; CDR3aa: CASSFGGAGGDNEQFF
d_gene: .; v_gene: TRBV2; j_gene: TRBJ2-3; abundance: once; CDR3nt: TGTGCCAGCAGATACACCACAGATACGCAGTATTTT; CDR3aa: CASRYTTDTQYF
d_gene: .; v_gene: TRBV7-9; j_gene: TRBJ2-5; abundance: .; CDR3nt: TGTGCCAGCAGCTTAGTAGGCGGTTTAGAGACCCAGTACTTC; CDR3aa: CASSLVGGLETQYF
d_gene: TRBD2; v_gene: TRBV28; j_gene: TRBJ2-7; abundance: .; CDR3nt: TGTGCCAGCAGGGGGGGAGGGTTCTACGAGCAGTACTTC; CDR3aa: CASRGGGFYEQYF
d_gene: TRBD1; v_gene: TRBV7-2; j_gene: TRBJ2-3; abundance: .; CDR3nt: TGTGCCAGCAGCTTAGCCGACAGGGTTGATACGCAGTATTTT; CDR3aa: CASSLADRVDTQYF
d_gene: .; v_gene: TRBV18; j_gene: TRBJ2-7; abundance: .; CDR3nt: TGTGCCAGCTCATCCGACAGCTACGAGCAGTACTTC; CDR3aa: CASSSDSYEQYF
d_gene: TRBD1; v_gene: TRBV6-4; j_gene: TRBJ1-6; abundance: .; CDR3nt: TGTGCCAGCAGTGACAGACAGGGTAAGAGCTCCTATAATTCACCCCTCCACTTT; CDR3aa: CASSDRQGKSSYNSPLHF
d_gene: .; v_gene: TRBV30; j_gene: TRBJ1-6; abundance: .; CDR3nt: TGTGCCTGGTCCAGGGAAGATAATTCACCCCTCCACTTT; CDR3aa: CAWSREDNSPLHF
d_gene: TRBD2; v_gene: TRBV7-7; j_gene: TRBJ2-2; abundance: .; CDR3nt: TGTGCTAGCAGCTTAGCGGGGGGGCTAGCGGGAGCTACCACCGGGGAGCTGTTTTTT; CDR3aa: CASSLAGGLAGATTGELFF
d_gene: TRBD1; v_gene: TRBV6-5; j_gene: TRBJ1-1; abundance: .; CDR3nt: TGTGCCAGCAGTAAATACAGGGGAGCAAACACTGAAGCTTTCTTT; CDR3aa: CASSKYRGANTEAFF
d_gene: TRBD2; v_gene: TRBV10-3; j_gene: TRBJ2-1; abundance: once; CDR3nt: TGTGCCATCAGCTCCGGGACTAGCGGGGTGGGTGAGCAGTTCTTC; CDR3aa: CAISSGTSGVGEQFF
d_gene: TRBD2; v_gene: TRBV5-6; j_gene: TRBJ2-3; abundance: .; CDR3nt: TGTGCCAGCAGCTGGGGCCCAGCGGGAGCGGCAGATACGCAGTATTTT; CDR3aa: CASSWGPAGAADTQYF
d_gene: .; v_gene: TRBV2; j_gene: TRBJ1-3; abundance: .; CDR3nt: TGTGCCAGCCGCCCACAGGGACCTGGAAACACCATATATTTT; CDR3aa: CASRPQGPGNTIYF
d_gene: .; v_gene: TRBV3-1/TRBV3-2; j_gene: TRBJ2-5; abundance: few; CDR3nt: TGTGCCAGCAGCCAAGGCTGGGCGTACCAAGAGACCCAGTACTTC; CDR3aa: CASSQGWAYQETQYF
d_gene: TRBD1; v_gene: TRBV27; j_gene: TRBJ2-7; abundance: .; CDR3nt: TGTGCCAGCTCCCGGAAAGGGACAGGCAGCTACGAGCAGTACTTC; CDR3aa: CASSRKGTGSYEQYF
d_gene: .; v_gene: TRBV24-1; j_gene: TRBJ2-1; abundance: .; CDR3nt: TGTGCCACCAGCCCAAGGGAGGCCAAGGGGCGCAATGAGCAGTTCTTC; CDR3aa: CATSPREAKGRNEQFF
d_gene: .; v_gene: TRBV24-1; j_gene: TRBJ2-1; abundance: .; CDR3nt: TGTGCCACCAGTGATCTTCGAGCGGATGGTACGGGGAATGAGCAGTTCTTC; CDR3aa: CATSDLRADGTGNEQFF
d_gene: TRBD1; v_gene: TRBV4-2; j_gene: TRBJ1-6; abundance: .; CDR3nt: TGTGCCAGCAGCCAAGCCGCTAGGGGACAGGATAATTCACCCCTCCACTTT; CDR3aa: CASSQAARGQDNSPLHF
d_gene: .; v_gene: TRBV11-2; j_gene: TRBJ1-2; abundance: .; CDR3nt: TGTGCCAGCAGCTTTGAAGGACACCTCTATGGCTACACCTTC; CDR3aa: CASSFEGHLYGYTF
d_gene: TRBD1; v_gene: TRBV28; j_gene: TRBJ1-5; abundance: .; CDR3nt: TGTGCCAGCAGTCTAGGGACAGGGGAACAGCCCCAGCATTTT; CDR3aa: CASSLGTGEQPQHF
d_gene: TRBD1; v_gene: TRBV28; j_gene: TRBJ1-2; abundance: .; CDR3nt: TGTGCCAGCTATAGGGCAGGGGGCGACCGCAAGGGGGGCTACACCTTC; CDR3aa: CASYRAGGDRKGGYTF
d_gene: TRBD1; v_gene: TRBV9; j_gene: TRBJ1-3; abundance: few; CDR3nt: TGTGCCAGCAGCCTCAATCTAAACAGGGGGCGTTCTGGAAACACCATATATTTT; CDR3aa: CASSLNLNRGRSGNTIYF
d_gene: .; v_gene: TRBV7-2; j_gene: TRBJ1-5; abundance: .; CDR3nt: TGTGCCAGCAGCCACCGTGGGGGGGATCAGCCCCAGCATTTT; CDR3aa: CASSHRGGDQPQHF
d_gene: .; v_gene: TRBV19; j_gene: TRBJ1-2; abundance: .; CDR3nt: TGTGCCAGTAGTGGCCGGGACAACCTTAACTATGGCTACACCTTC; CDR3aa: CASSGRDNLNYGYTF
d_gene: TRBD2; v_gene: TRBV19; j_gene: TRBJ2-5; abundance: few; CDR3nt: TGTGCCAGTAGTTCAAGCGGGGGGCAAGAGACCCAGTACTTC; CDR3aa: CASSSSGGQETQYF
d_gene: TRBD2; v_gene: TRBV5-6; j_gene: TRBJ2-3; abundance: .; CDR3nt: TGTGCCAGCAGCCGGGGGGTAGCGGGATATCACGGGGATACGCAGTATTTT; CDR3aa: CASSRGVAGYHGDTQYF
d_gene: TRBD2; v_gene: TRBV11-2; j_gene: TRBJ2-2; abundance: .; CDR3nt: TGTGCCAGCAGACCTACTAGCGGGAGTAAGGGCGGGGAGCTGTTTTTT; CDR3aa: CASRPTSGSKGGELFF
d_gene: TRBD2; v_gene: TRBV7-3; j_gene: TRBJ2-2; abundance: few; CDR3nt: TGTGCCAGCAGCCGGACTAGCTCGTCCGGGGAGCTGTTTTTT; CDR3aa: CASSRTSSSGELFF
d_gene: TRBD2; v_gene: TRBV5-4; j_gene: TRBJ2-5; abundance: .; CDR3nt: TGTGCCAGCAGCTTGGCGGGACTAGCGGGAGATAAAAAGACCCAGTACTTC; CDR3aa: CASSLAGLAGDKKTQYF
d_gene: .; v_gene: TRBV4-3; j_gene: TRBJ1-6; abundance: .; CDR3nt: TGCGCCAGCAGCCAAGATGTGGAGGGGCTTCATTCACCCCTCCACTTT; CDR3aa: CASSQDVEGLHSPLHF
d_gene: TRBD2; v_gene: TRBV5-1; j_gene: TRBJ2-7; abundance: .; CDR3nt: TGCGCCAGCAGCTTGGATGGGGGAGGGCTTGAGCAGTACTTC; CDR3aa: CASSLDGGGLEQYF
d_gene: TRBD1; v_gene: TRBV19; j_gene: TRBJ1-5; abundance: once; CDR3nt: TGTGCCAGTAGACCGACAGGGGAGAACAATCAGCCCCAGCATTTT; CDR3aa: CASRPTGENNQPQHF
d_gene: .; v_gene: TRBV5-1; j_gene: TRBJ1-1; abundance: .; CDR3nt: TGCGCCAGCAGCTCCGGACAGCCGAACACTGAAGCTTTCTTT; CDR3aa: CASSSGQPNTEAFF
d_gene: .; v_gene: TRBV9; j_gene: TRBJ1-2; abundance: .; CDR3nt: TGTGCCAGCAGCGGAGGTGGGGCAGTTCACGGCTACACCTTC; CDR3aa: CASSGGGAVHGYTF
d_gene: .; v_gene: TRBV27; j_gene: TRBJ2-7; abundance: .; CDR3nt: TGTGCCAGCAGTTCAAGACAGGCAAACTCCTACGAGCAGTACTTC; CDR3aa: CASSSRQANSYEQYF
d_gene: TRBD2; v_gene: TRBV7-7; j_gene: TRBJ2-5; abundance: .; CDR3nt: TGTGCTAGCAGCTTAGGAGCGGGAGGGATAGAGACCCAGTACTTC; CDR3aa: CASSLGAGGIETQYF